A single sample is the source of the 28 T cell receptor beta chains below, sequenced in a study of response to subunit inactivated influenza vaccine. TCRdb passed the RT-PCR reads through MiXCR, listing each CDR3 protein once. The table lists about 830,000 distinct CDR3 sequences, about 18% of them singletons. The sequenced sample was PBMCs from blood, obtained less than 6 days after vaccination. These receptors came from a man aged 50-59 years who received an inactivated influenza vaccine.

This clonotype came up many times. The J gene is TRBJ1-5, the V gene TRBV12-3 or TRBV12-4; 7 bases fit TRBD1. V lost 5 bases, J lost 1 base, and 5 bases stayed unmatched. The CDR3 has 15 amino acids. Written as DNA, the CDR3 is TGTGCCAGCAGTCCGCAGGGGGGGAGCAATCAGCCCCAGCATTTT. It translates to CASSPQGGSNQPQHF.

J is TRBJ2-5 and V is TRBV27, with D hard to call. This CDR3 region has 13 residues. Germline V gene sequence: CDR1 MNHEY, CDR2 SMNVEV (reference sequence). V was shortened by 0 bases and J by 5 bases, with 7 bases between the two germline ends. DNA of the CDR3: TGTGCCAGCAGTTTATCGCACGTGGAGACCCAGTACTTC. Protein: CASSLSHVETQYF.

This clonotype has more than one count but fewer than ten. The CDR3 DNA reads as TGTGCCAGCAGTTTGTCCGGGGGAAACCATTACGAGCAGTACTTC. Amino acids: CASSLSGGNHYEQYF. This chain links TRBV12-3 or TRBV12-4 with TRBJ2-7; D may be TRBD2 (6 bases). V gave up 3 bases and J gave up 4 bases, with 16 bases separating them. The CDR3 is made up of 15 amino acids.

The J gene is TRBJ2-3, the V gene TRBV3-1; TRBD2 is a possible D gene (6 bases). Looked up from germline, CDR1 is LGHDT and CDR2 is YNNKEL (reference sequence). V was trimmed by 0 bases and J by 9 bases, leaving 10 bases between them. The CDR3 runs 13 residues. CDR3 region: CASSQDWGRTQYF. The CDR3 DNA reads TGTGCCAGCAGCCAAGACTGGGGGAGGACGCAGTATTTT.

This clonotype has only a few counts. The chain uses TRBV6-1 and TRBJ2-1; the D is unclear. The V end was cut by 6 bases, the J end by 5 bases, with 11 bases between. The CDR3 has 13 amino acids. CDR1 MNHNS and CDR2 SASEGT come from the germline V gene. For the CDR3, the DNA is TGTGCCAGCAGCCTCGACTCTAACAATGAGCAGTTCTTC. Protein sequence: CASSLDSNNEQFF.

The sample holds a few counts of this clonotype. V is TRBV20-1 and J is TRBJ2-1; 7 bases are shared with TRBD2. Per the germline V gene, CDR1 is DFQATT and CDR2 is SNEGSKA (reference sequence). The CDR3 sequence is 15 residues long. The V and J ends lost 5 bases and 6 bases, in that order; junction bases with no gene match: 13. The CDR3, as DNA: TGCAGTGCTTTCTTTGTGGTTGGGAGGGGCAATGAGCAGTTCTTC. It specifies CSAFFVVGRGNEQFF.

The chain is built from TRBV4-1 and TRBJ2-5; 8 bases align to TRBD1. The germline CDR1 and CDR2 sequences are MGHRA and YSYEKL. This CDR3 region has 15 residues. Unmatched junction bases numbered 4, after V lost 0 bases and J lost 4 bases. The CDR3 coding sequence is TGCGCCAGCAGCCAAGACCCCGGGACAGGAGAGACCCAGTACTTC. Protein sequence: CASSQDPGTGETQYF.

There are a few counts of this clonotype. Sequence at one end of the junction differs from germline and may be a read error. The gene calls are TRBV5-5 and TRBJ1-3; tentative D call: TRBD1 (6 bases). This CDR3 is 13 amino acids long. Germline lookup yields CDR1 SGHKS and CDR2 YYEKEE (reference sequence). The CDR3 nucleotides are TGTGCCAGCTGGGACACCGATGGAAACACCACATATTTT. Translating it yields CASWDTDGNTTYF.

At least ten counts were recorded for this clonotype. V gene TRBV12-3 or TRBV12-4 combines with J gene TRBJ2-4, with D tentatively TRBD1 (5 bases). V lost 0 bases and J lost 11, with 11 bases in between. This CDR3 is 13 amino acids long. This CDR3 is CASSLAQGSVQYF. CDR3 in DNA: TGTGCCAGCAGTTTAGCTCAGGGATCGGTTCAGTACTTC.

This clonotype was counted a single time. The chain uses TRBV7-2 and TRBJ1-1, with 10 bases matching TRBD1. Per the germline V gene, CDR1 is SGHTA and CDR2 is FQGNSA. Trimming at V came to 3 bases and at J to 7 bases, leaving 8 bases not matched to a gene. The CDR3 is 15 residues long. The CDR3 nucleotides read TGTGCCAGCAGCTTCAGCAGTGGGACAGGGGTTGAAGCTTTCTTT. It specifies CASSFSSGTGVEAFF.

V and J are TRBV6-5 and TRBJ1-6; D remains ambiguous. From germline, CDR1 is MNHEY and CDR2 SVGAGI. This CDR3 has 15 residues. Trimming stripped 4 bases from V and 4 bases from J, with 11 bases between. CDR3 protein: CASSFSVSYNSPLHF. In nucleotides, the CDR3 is TGTGCCAGCAGTTTCTCCGTTTCGTATAATTCACCCCTCCACTTT.

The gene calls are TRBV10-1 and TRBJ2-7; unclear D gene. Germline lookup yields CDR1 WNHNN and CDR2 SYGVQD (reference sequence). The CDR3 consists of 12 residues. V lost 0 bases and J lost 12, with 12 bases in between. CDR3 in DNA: TGCGCCAGCAGTGAGTCGTTAAGGAAACGGTACTTC. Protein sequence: CASSESLRKRYF.

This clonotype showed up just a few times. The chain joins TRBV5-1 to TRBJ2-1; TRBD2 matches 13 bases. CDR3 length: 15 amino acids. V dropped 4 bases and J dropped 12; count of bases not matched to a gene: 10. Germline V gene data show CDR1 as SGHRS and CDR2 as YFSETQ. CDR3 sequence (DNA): TGCGCCAGCAGCCCGCGGACTAGCGGGGGAATGGGGCAGTTCTTC. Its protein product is CASSPRTSGGMGQFF.

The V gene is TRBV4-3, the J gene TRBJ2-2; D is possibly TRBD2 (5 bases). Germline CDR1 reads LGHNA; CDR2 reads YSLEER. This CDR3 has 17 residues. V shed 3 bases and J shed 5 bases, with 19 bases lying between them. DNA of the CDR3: TGCGCCAGCAGCCACTACGCGGATCTAGCATCAACCGGGGAGCTGTTTTTT. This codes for CASSHYADLASTGELFF.

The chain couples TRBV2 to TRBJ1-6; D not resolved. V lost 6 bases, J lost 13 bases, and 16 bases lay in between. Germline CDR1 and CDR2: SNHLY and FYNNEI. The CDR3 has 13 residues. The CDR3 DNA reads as TGTGCCAGCAGGAGGGATGAATCGGGCCCCCTCCACTTT. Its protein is CASRRDESGPLHF.

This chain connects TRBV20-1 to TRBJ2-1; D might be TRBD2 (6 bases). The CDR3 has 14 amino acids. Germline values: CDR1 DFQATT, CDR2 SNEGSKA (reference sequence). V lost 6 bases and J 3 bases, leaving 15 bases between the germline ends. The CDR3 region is CSARPAGSYNEQFF. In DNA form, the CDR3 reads TGCAGTGCGAGGCCAGCGGGTAGCTACAATGAGCAGTTCTTC.

DNA of the CDR3: TGTGCCAGCAACCAAGGGATCTATGGCTACACCTTC. Amino acid sequence: CASNQGIYGYTF. The chain uses TRBV2 and TRBJ1-2; D gene unclear. Germline V gene data show CDR1 as SNHLY and CDR2 as FYNNEI. The CDR3 covers 12 residues. Trimming shortened V by 7 bases and J by 4 bases, and 10 bases separated the two germline ends.

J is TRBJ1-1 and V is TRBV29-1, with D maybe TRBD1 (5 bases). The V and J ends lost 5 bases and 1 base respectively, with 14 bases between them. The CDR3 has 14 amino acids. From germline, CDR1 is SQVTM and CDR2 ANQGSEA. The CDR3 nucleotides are TGCAGCGTTTTGACAGCTTACCAGAACACTGAAGCTTTCTTT. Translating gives CSVLTAYQNTEAFF.

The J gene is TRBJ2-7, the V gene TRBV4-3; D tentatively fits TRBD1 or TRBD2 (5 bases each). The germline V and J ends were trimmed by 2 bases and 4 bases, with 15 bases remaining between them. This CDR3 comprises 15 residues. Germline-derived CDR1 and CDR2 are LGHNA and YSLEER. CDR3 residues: CASSQTPGTAYEQYF. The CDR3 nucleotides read TGCGCCAGCAGCCAAACTCCCGGGACGGCGTACGAGCAGTACTTC.

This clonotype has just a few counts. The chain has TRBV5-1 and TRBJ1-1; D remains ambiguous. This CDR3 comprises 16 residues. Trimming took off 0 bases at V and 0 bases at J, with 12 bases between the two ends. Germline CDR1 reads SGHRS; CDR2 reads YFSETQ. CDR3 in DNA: TGCGCCAGCAGCTTGGACAGCTCTCAATTGAACACTGAAGCTTTCTTT. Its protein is CASSLDSSQLNTEAFF. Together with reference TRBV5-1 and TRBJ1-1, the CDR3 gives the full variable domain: KAGVTQTPRYLIKTRGQQVTLSCSPISGHRSVSWYQQTPGQGLQFLFEYFSETQRNKGNFPGRFSGRQFSNSRSEMNVSTLELGDSALYLCASSLDSSQLNTEAFFGQGTRLTVV.

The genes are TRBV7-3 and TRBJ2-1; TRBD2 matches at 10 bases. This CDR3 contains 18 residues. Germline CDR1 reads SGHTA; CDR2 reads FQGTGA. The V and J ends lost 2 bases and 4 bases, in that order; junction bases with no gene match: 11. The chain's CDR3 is CASSLALPGTSAYNEQFF. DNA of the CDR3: TGTGCCAGCAGCTTAGCCCTCCCCGGGACTAGCGCATACAATGAGCAGTTCTTC.

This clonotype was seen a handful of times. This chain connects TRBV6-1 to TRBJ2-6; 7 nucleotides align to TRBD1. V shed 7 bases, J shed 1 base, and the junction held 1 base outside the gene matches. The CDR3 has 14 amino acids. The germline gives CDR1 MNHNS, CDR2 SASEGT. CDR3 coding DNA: TGTGCCAGCAACAGGGGATCTGGGGCCAACGTCCTGACTTTC. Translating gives CASNRGSGANVLTF.

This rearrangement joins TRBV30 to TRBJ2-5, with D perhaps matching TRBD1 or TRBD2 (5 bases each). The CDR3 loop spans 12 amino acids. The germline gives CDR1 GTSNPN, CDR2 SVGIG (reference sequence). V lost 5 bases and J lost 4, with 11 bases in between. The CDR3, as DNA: TGTGCCTGGCGGGGCGGGCGAGAGACCCAGTACTTC. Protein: CAWRGGRETQYF.

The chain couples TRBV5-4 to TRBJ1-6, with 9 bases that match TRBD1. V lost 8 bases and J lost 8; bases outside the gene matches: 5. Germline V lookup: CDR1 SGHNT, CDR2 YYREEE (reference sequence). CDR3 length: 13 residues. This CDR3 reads CASTGGRDSPLHF. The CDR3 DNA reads TGTGCCAGTACAGGGGGCAGGGATTCACCCCTCCACTTT.

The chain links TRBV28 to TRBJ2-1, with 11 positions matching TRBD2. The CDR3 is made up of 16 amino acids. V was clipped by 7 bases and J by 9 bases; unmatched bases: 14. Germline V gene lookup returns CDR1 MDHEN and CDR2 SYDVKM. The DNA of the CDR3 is TGTGCCAGCATCCCTGGTGGTAGCGGGAGGGCAGGTGAGCAGTTCTTC. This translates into CASIPGGSGRAGEQFF.

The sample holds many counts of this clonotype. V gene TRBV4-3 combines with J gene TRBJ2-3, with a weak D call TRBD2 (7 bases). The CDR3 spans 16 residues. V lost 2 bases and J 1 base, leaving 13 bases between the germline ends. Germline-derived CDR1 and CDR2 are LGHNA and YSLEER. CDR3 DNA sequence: TGCGCCAGCAGCCAACACGAGGGGGGGCGCACAGATACGCAGTATTTT. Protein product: CASSQHEGGRTDTQYF.

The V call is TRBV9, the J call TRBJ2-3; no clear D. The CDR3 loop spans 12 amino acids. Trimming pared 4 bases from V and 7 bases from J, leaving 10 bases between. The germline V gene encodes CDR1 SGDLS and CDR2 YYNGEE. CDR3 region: CASSPVVHTQYF. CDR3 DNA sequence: TGTGCCAGCAGCCCCGTCGTGCATACGCAGTATTTT.

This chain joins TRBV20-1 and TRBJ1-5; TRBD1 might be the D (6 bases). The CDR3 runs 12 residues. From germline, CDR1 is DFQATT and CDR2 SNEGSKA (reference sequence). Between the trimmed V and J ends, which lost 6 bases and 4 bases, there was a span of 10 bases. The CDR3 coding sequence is TGCAGTGCATCGGACAGTAATCAGCCCCAGCATTTT. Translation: CSASDSNQPQHF.